This T cell receptor beta chain stems from a study of beta chain features in type 1 diabetes. The sequenced template was cDNA made from the entire isolated RNA. The method was immunoSEQ multiplex PCR; TCRdb's version includes in-frame clones alone and lacks a portion of them. The sample holds hundreds of thousands of clones, approximately 31% seen once. Sequenced input: naive CD4+ T cells from blood. The sequence was obtained from a man aged 18 to 29 in good health.

The CDR3 DNA reads as TGTGCCAGCAGCCCGTCAGGGGGCGCGGGCTACACCTTC. As protein: CASSPSGGAGYTF. The V gene is TRBV11-2, the J gene TRBJ1-2; 8 nucleotides agree with TRBD1. The CDR3 length is 13 residues. Per germline, CDR1 SGHAT and CDR2 FQNNGV. Trimming at V came to 5 bases and at J to 8 bases, leaving 7 bases not matched to a gene.